This is a list of T cell receptor beta chains from one sample in a study of metastatic and nonmetastatic thyroid tumors. TCRdb re-called clones via MiXCR from the PCR reads. The table lists about 24,000 clones, over 25% of them singletons. The sequenced sample was blood. The receptor source for this set is a male donor with papillary thyroid cancer or a benign thyroid nodule (not recorded which). Some clones in this sample may be carry-over from other donors' samples. Each CDR3 is given with its conserved first and last residue. D genes are given only for firm matches. Not all rows give a size; the values are once, few, many and, for expanded clones, a class.

CDR3 DNA,CDR3 protein,D gene,V gene,clone size,J gene
TGCAGTGCTCCGTCAGGTGGGCGAGCACAAGAGACCCAGTACTTC,CSAPSGGRAQETQYF,-,TRBV20-1,-,TRBJ2-5
TGTGCCAGCACCTTGGGGGGCGCAGAGAACTATGGCTACACCTTC,CASTLGGAENYGYTF,-,TRBV5-4,many,TRBJ1-2
TGTGCCAGCAGTTACTCGGGGGGAGGTGAGCAGTTCTTC,CASSYSGGGEQFF,-,TRBV6-2/TRBV6-3,few,TRBJ2-1
TGTGCCAGCAGCTTGGACCTGAGGGGGTTGGAGACCCAGTACTTC,CASSLDLRGLETQYF,-,TRBV5-4,many,TRBJ2-5
TGTGCCAGAAGTTACGTGAGATCCCGGGAGCTGTTTTTT,CARSYVRSRELFF,-,TRBV6-5,-,TRBJ2-2
TGTGCCAGCAGTGAAGCTAAGGGGGGTAGCGCAGCCTACAATGAGCAGTTCTTC,CASSEAKGGSAAYNEQFF,-,TRBV2,many,TRBJ2-1
TGTGCCAGTAGTTTCTCGGGGCATTGCCATGAGCAGTTCTTC,CASSFSGHCHEQFF,-,TRBV19,-,TRBJ2-1
TGTGCCAGCAGTGAAAGCATTGGGGTAGATACTCAGTATTTT,CASSESIGVDTQYF,-,TRBV6-1,-,TRBJ2-3
TGTGCCAGCAGTTTGGACAGGGCTGGGGCCAACGTCCTGACTTTC,CASSLDRAGANVLTF,TRBD1,TRBV2,many,TRBJ2-6
TGTGCCAGCAGCTTCGGGCCACCCTCGCTAAACATTCAGTACTTC,CASSFGPPSLNIQYF,-,TRBV7-6,many,TRBJ2-4
TGCGCCAGCAGCCTCCAGACAGGAACCTACGAGCAGTACTTC,CASSLQTGTYEQYF,-,TRBV4-1,-,TRBJ2-7
TGTGCCAGCAGATCACAACAGGTTCCCCACTCGTCGCAGTATTTT,CASRSQQVPHSSQYF,-,TRBV28,-,TRBJ2-3
TGCGCCAGCAGCCGTAACACCGGGGAGTTCGGGGAGCTGTTTTTT,CASSRNTGEFGELFF,-,TRBV5-1,many,TRBJ2-2
TGCGCCAGCAGCCAAGATCTTAACGGGAACACTGAAGCTTTCTTT,CASSQDLNGNTEAFF,-,TRBV4-3,many,TRBJ1-1
TGTGCCAGCAGCTCCGAGGAAGGCGAGCAGTACTTC,CASSSEEGEQYF,-,TRBV13,many,TRBJ2-7
TGTGCCAGCAGCGAACTTCCCACAGCCCCTAACGGCTACACCTTC,CASSELPTAPNGYTF,-,TRBV6-2/TRBV6-3,many,TRBJ1-2
TGTGCCAGCAGTGCTGTGGAGTGGACTGGCTACACCTTC,CASSAVEWTGYTF,-,TRBV6-1,-,TRBJ1-2
TGTGCCAGCAGTGAAGCAGGACTAGCGGGAGGTTTCCATGACAATGAGCAGTTCTTC,CASSEAGLAGGFHDNEQFF,TRBD2,TRBV2,-,TRBJ2-1
TGTGCCAGCGGCCCCATTAGCGGGTTGGGATCCTACAATGAGCAGTTCTTC,CASGPISGLGSYNEQFF,TRBD2,TRBV28,-,TRBJ2-1
TGTGCTAGTGCTTTCCGTTTGGTAGAGCGGAGTAGCACAGATACGCAGTATTTT,CASAFRLVERSSTDTQYF,-,TRBV12-5,many,TRBJ2-3